This T cell receptor (beta chain) was sequenced during a study of T cell repertoires in cytomegalovirus infection. For the study at large: Indications of both CMV infection and matching HLA type were provided by public TCR beta signatures. Study-wide results and limits: Summed frequency of shared TCR beta families picked out CMV carriers who also had the relevant HLA. Dominating the ex vivo response were TCR beta clonotypes that were CMV-specific and HLA-C-restricted.

CDR1 and CDR2 from the germline V gene are MNHEY and SVGAGI. CDR3 length equals 17 residues. V was pared by 5 bases and J by 3 bases, with 13 bases of the junction left unmatched. Turning to this clonotype: The antigen is undetermined.

TCRdb re-analysed the reads in MiXCR, keeping a single row per CDR3 protein. The sample consists of 560,000 or so distinct CDR3 sequences, 16% of them appearing once. The chain joins TRBV6-5 to TRBJ1-1; 9 bases map to TRBD1. The clonotype comes from a human donor in good health (CMV status not recorded). Some clones in this sample may be carry-over from other donors' samples. Sequencing used CD8+ T cells from PBMCs. CDR3 protein: CASSTVTGGLTDTEAFF. Written as DNA, the CDR3 is TGTGCCAGCAGTACCGTCACAGGGGGCCTAACGGACACTGAAGCTTTCTTT.